A selection of T cell receptor beta chains follows, all from one sample in a study of Tregs in tolerant kidney transplant recipients. The table came from immunoSEQ multiplex PCR; TCRdb's copy has only in-frame clones and leaves some out. Here the sample spans 90,000 to 130,000 clones, 90% being singletons. The sample consisted of CD4+ T cells from blood, taken before the transplant. The receptor source for this set is a human donor who received a combined kidney and bone marrow transplant. Each CDR3 is given with its conserved first and last residue.

V: TRBV19
CDR3: CASKAGGQETQYF

V: TRBV18
CDR3: CASSSLSEDTEAFF

V: TRBV28
CDR3: CASSLWGLPWEQYF

V: TRBV28
CDR3: CASRSRRETQYF

V: TRBV19
CDR3: CASSIQGASNQPQHF

V: TRBV7-8
CDR3: CASSLEGGPIEQFF

V: TRBV11-2
CDR3: CASSLNRGGTEAFF

V: TRBV9
CDR3: CASSLGGPDTEAFF

V: TRBV5-1
CDR3: CASSLDEGHNIAFF

V: TRBV7-6
CDR3: CASSSQDLNEKLFF

V: TRBV7-2
CDR3: CASSRSSGPTSYNEQFF

V: TRBV4-1
CDR3: CASSRFILAASSDTQYF

V: TRBV10-3
CDR3: CAIRGQGRLNTEAFF

V: TRBV27
CDR3: CASSPATPGGAPVYEQYF

V: TRBV4-1
CDR3: CASSQEVGGRAYYNEQFF

V: TRBV12-5
CDR3: CASGLGRQSNEQFF

V: TRBV7-2
CDR3: CASSLVILAGRRDTQYF

V: TRBV11-3
CDR3: CASSLRGGYEQYF

V: TRBV28
CDR3: CASRTLGQGGQPQHF

V: TRBV5-1
CDR3: CASSLAPGLQFF

V: TRBV30
CDR3: CAWRRGLETEAFF

V: TRBV2
CDR3: CASRETSAADTQYF

V: TRBV19
CDR3: CASSRDRVNTEAFF

V: TRBV18
CDR3: CASSPQAATSGNTIYF

V: TRBV5-4
CDR3: CASSLVRGHNEQFF

V: TRBV7-7
CDR3: CASSPGSSSYEQYF

V: TRBV7-9
CDR3: CASSRATGPTGELFF

V: TRBV2
CDR3: CASSGDRTDGYTF

V: TRBV30
CDR3: CAWSRGGANYGYTF

V: TRBV6-5
CDR3: CASSLPGSYGYTF

V: TRBV7-2
CDR3: CASSTDSGALNEKLFF

V: TRBV7-2
CDR3: CASSLLSSTQYF

V: TRBV18
CDR3: CASSLHSGSSYEQYF

V: TRBV7-2
CDR3: CASSSWTGEAFF

V: TRBV5-1
CDR3: CASSLSASAAGDTGELFF

V: TRBV4-3
CDR3: CASSQGHYSNQPQHF

V: TRBV18
CDR3: CASSRSGTLGTEAFF

V: TRBV9
CDR3: CASSGWTSANTGELFF

V: TRBV5-1
CDR3: CASSLAPDSRGEQYF

V: TRBV4-1
CDR3: CASSRTEAGVSDTQYF

V: TRBV5-6
CDR3: CASSLVGQGAHGYTF

V: TRBV11-3
CDR3: CASSLGLATDTQYF

V: TRBV29-1
CDR3: CSVDLQGIGTEAFF